A selection of T cell receptor beta chains follows, all from one sample in a study of blood T cells in healthy people across ages. Using its own MiXCR run on the 5' RACE reads, TCRdb lists one record per CDR3 protein. The sample holds under 700,000 distinct CDR3 sequences, less than 25% seen once. Separately, the same data were catalogued under a study of T cells of mothers and their children.

Sequences were obtained from blood. Every receptor here comes from a boy between 10 and 17 years old in good health. CDR3s include the opening cysteine and the closing phenylalanine or tryptophan. Fields, in order: clone size, CDR3 length, J gene, V gene, D gene, CDR3 DNA, CDR3 protein. A D gene is named only where the DNA matches it firmly. Some rows mark clone size as missing; the rest say once, few, many or name a class of expanded clone.

clone_size: few; cdr3_length: 16; j_call: TRBJ2-7; v_call: TRBV4-1; d_call: .; cdr3_nt: TGCGCCAGCAGCCAAGATGGGACAATTGGGGGGGACGAGCAGTACTTC; cdr3_aa: CASSQDGTIGGDEQYF
clone_size: few; cdr3_length: 14; j_call: TRBJ1-4; v_call: TRBV29-1; d_call: .; cdr3_nt: TGCAGCGTTGACCTGGGGGGGTCTAATGAAAAACTGTTTTTT; cdr3_aa: CSVDLGGSNEKLFF
clone_size: few; cdr3_length: 15; j_call: TRBJ1-4; v_call: TRBV18; d_call: .; cdr3_nt: TGTGCCAGCTCACCAGCCGGGGCAACTAATGAAAAACTGTTTTTT; cdr3_aa: CASSPAGATNEKLFF
clone_size: few; cdr3_length: 15; j_call: TRBJ1-2; v_call: TRBV20-1; d_call: .; cdr3_nt: TGCAGTGCTAGAGATCTGAGCAGGGTGGACTATGGCTACACCTTC; cdr3_aa: CSARDLSRVDYGYTF
clone_size: .; cdr3_length: 14; j_call: TRBJ1-1; v_call: TRBV4-3; d_call: .; cdr3_nt: TGCGCCAGCAGCCAAGAGGTGGTGAACACTGAAGCTTTCTTT; cdr3_aa: CASSQEVVNTEAFF
clone_size: .; cdr3_length: 21; j_call: TRBJ2-6; v_call: TRBV14; d_call: .; cdr3_nt: TGTGCCAGCAGCCAAGGAGGAGGGTATGGCAGGACCATCTCTGGGGCCAACGTCCTGACTTTC; cdr3_aa: CASSQGGGYGRTISGANVLTF
clone_size: few; cdr3_length: 14; j_call: TRBJ2-7; v_call: TRBV6-6; d_call: TRBD2; cdr3_nt: TGTGCCAGCGGGGAGCGGGAGGGCTTGTACGAGCAGTACTTC; cdr3_aa: CASGEREGLYEQYF
clone_size: .; cdr3_length: 14; j_call: TRBJ2-2; v_call: TRBV27; d_call: TRBD1; cdr3_nt: TGTGCCAGCAGTCCAAGACAGGGAGTAAGGGAGCTGTTTTTT; cdr3_aa: CASSPRQGVRELFF
clone_size: .; cdr3_length: 14; j_call: TRBJ1-4; v_call: TRBV7-9; d_call: .; cdr3_nt: TGTGCCAGCAGCCTGGGAACAACTAATGAAAAACTGTTTTTT; cdr3_aa: CASSLGTTNEKLFF
clone_size: .; cdr3_length: 16; j_call: TRBJ2-4; v_call: TRBV7-2; d_call: TRBD1; cdr3_nt: TGTGCCAGCAGCTTCCGACAGGGGAGTGCCAAAAACATTCAGTACTTC; cdr3_aa: CASSFRQGSAKNIQYF
clone_size: few; cdr3_length: 14; j_call: TRBJ1-2; v_call: TRBV30; d_call: TRBD1; cdr3_nt: TGTGCCTGGGCCGACAGGGGGAAATTCTATGGCTACACCTTC; cdr3_aa: CAWADRGKFYGYTF
clone_size: few; cdr3_length: 14; j_call: TRBJ1-4; v_call: TRBV7-9; d_call: .; cdr3_nt: TGTGCCAGCAGCGATACCGCCGTTGGAGAAAAACTGTTTTTT; cdr3_aa: CASSDTAVGEKLFF
clone_size: .; cdr3_length: 12; j_call: TRBJ1-2; v_call: TRBV29-1; d_call: .; cdr3_nt: TGCAGCGCTGGGACCCCAGGGGATGGCTACACCTTC; cdr3_aa: CSAGTPGDGYTF
clone_size: .; cdr3_length: 13; j_call: TRBJ1-1; v_call: TRBV3-1; d_call: .; cdr3_nt: TGTGCCAGCAGCCCTCAAGGGGCCACTGAAGCTTTCTTT; cdr3_aa: CASSPQGATEAFF
clone_size: few; cdr3_length: 17; j_call: TRBJ2-2; v_call: TRBV25-1; d_call: TRBD1; cdr3_nt: TGTGCCAGCAGTGAATTTGGAAAGGACAGGGTAACCGGGGAGCTGTTTTTT; cdr3_aa: CASSEFGKDRVTGELFF
clone_size: .; cdr3_length: 13; j_call: TRBJ2-5; v_call: TRBV3-1; d_call: .; cdr3_nt: TGTGCCAGCAGCCAAGGCCTTCAAGAGACCCAGTGCTTC; cdr3_aa: CASSQGLQETQCF
clone_size: many; cdr3_length: 15; j_call: TRBJ2-3; v_call: TRBV7-3; d_call: .; cdr3_nt: TGTGCCAGCAGCTTAGGTTTGGGGGGCACAGATACGCAGTATTTT; cdr3_aa: CASSLGLGGTDTQYF
clone_size: few; cdr3_length: 15; j_call: TRBJ2-5; v_call: TRBV7-2; d_call: TRBD2; cdr3_nt: TGTGCCAGCAGCAAGACGGGAGGGAGCGGAGAGACCCAGTACTTC; cdr3_aa: CASSKTGGSGETQYF
clone_size: .; cdr3_length: 14; j_call: TRBJ2-1; v_call: TRBV27; d_call: TRBD2; cdr3_nt: TGTGCCAGCAGGACCGGGACTAGCGTCCATGAGCAGTTCTTC; cdr3_aa: CASRTGTSVHEQFF
clone_size: .; cdr3_length: 14; j_call: TRBJ2-7; v_call: TRBV13; d_call: TRBD1; cdr3_nt: TGTGCCAGCAGCTCCGGGACAGGGGGCCACGAGCAGTACTTC; cdr3_aa: CASSSGTGGHEQYF
clone_size: few; cdr3_length: 16; j_call: TRBJ2-3; v_call: TRBV6-5; d_call: .; cdr3_nt: TGTGCCAGCGGAATCGGGACAGCGGGGCTCACAGATACGCAGTATTTT; cdr3_aa: CASGIGTAGLTDTQYF
clone_size: few; cdr3_length: 16; j_call: TRBJ1-5; v_call: TRBV20-1; d_call: TRBD1; cdr3_nt: TGCAGTGCTAGAGGACAGGGGGCTAATAACAATCAGCCCCAGCATTTT; cdr3_aa: CSARGQGANNNQPQHF
clone_size: many; cdr3_length: 15; j_call: TRBJ2-1; v_call: TRBV6-2/TRBV6-3; d_call: .; cdr3_nt: TGTGCCAGCAGTCCCCTAGCCCAATTTCATGGAACGCAGTTCTTC; cdr3_aa: CASSPLAQFHGTQFF
clone_size: .; cdr3_length: 15; j_call: TRBJ2-1; v_call: TRBV4-3; d_call: TRBD1; cdr3_nt: TGCGCCAGCAGCCAAGATGGGACAGGCTTCAATGAGCAGTTCTTC; cdr3_aa: CASSQDGTGFNEQFF
clone_size: few; cdr3_length: 15; j_call: TRBJ2-1; v_call: TRBV27; d_call: .; cdr3_nt: TGTGCCAGCAGTCCGGGTCACCGGGTCTACAATGAGCAGTTCTTC; cdr3_aa: CASSPGHRVYNEQFF
clone_size: few; cdr3_length: 16; j_call: TRBJ2-1; v_call: TRBV25-1; d_call: TRBD2; cdr3_nt: TGTGCCAGCAGTGAAATAACTAGCGGGGGTTACAATGAGCAGTTCTTC; cdr3_aa: CASSEITSGGYNEQFF
clone_size: few; cdr3_length: 17; j_call: TRBJ2-6; v_call: TRBV5-1; d_call: TRBD1; cdr3_nt: TGCGCCAGCAGCCTCGGACAGGGGGCCACTGGGGCCAACGTCCTGACTTTC; cdr3_aa: CASSLGQGATGANVLTF
clone_size: .; cdr3_length: 15; j_call: TRBJ2-5; v_call: TRBV19; d_call: TRBD2; cdr3_nt: TGTGCCAGTAGTAGGTCCAGCGGGAGTTGGGAGACCCAGTACTTC; cdr3_aa: CASSRSSGSWETQYF
clone_size: few; cdr3_length: 15; j_call: TRBJ2-5; v_call: TRBV7-8; d_call: .; cdr3_nt: TGTGCCAGCAGCCCGAGAAGGCTAGGGGGAGAGACCCAGTACTTC; cdr3_aa: CASSPRRLGGETQYF